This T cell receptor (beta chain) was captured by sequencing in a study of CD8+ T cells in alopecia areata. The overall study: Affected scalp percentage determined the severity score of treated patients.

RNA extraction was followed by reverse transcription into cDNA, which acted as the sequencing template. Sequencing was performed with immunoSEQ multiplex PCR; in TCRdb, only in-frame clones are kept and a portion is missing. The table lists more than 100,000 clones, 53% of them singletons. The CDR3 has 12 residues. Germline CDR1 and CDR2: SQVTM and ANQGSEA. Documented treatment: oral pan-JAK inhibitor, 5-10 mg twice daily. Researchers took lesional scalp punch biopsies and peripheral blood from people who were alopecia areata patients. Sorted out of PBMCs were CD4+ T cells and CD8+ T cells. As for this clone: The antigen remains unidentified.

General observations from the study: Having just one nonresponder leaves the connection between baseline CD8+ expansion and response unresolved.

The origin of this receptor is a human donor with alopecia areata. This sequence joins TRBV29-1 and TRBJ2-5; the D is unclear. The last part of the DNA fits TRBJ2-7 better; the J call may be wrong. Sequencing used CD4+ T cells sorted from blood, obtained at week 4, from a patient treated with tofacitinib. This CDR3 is CSVTDAAYEQYF. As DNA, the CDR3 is TGCAGCGTTACGGACGCAGCCTACGAGCAGTACTTC.